Detailed here is one TCR beta chain. Its antigen remains unknown. Preparation of the TCRbeta library involved a method that used unique molecular identifiers. MiXCR was run by TCRdb on the PCR reads, yielding one entry per CDR3 protein. The sample shows about 78,000 distinct CDR3 sequences, approximately 14% of them seen only once. This sample stems from a study of T-cell reconstitution after alpha-beta-depleted transplantation in children. Study-level results: Newly produced T cells mostly accounted for T-cell counts and diversity one year post-transplant. Two months or so post-transplant, alpha-beta T cells reportedly derived from several hundred expanded graft clones. After transplant, high TCRbeta diversity at day 60 in some patients arose from surviving recipient T cells and thymic progenitors.

This CDR3 contains 14 residues. In germline, CDR1 is SQVTM, CDR2 ANQGSEA. V was trimmed by 6 bases and J by 4 bases, leaving 15 bases between them. This TCR was recovered from a male patient aged 2-9 years who had a stem cell transplant for acute lymphoblastic leukemia, so the T cells may come from the graft donor. Material: PBMCs, mostly from graft donor cells, obtained 180 days after TCRalphabeta/CD19-depleted stem cell transplant. The chain combines TRBV29-1 with TRBJ2-2; TRBD1 or TRBD2 may be the D gene (5 bases each). CDR3 sequence (DNA): TGCAGCGTCCTCTCGACGGGACCCACCGGGGAGCTGTTTTTT. Translation gives CSVLSTGPTGELFF.